These 6 T cell receptor beta chains were sequenced from one sample in a study of cytomegalovirus exposure and HLA in healthy donors. Primers included in the PCR were 60 Vbeta and 13 Jbeta primers. TCRdb's copy holds only in-frame clones and misses some; the assay was immunoSEQ multiplex PCR. Among some 200,000 clones, 82% were seen once, and the ten largest hold roughly 0.73%. Sequencing input: PBMCs. The receptor set was obtained from a woman younger than 35 in good health and CMV-seronegative.

The rearrangement joins TRBV6-1 to TRBJ1-1; D unresolved. There are 12 residues in the CDR3. CDR1 and CDR2 from the germline V gene are MNHNS and SASEGT. Trimming shortened V by 10 bases and J by 0 bases, and 9 bases separated the two germline ends. The CDR3 loop reads CAIGKVNTEAFF. The CDR3 nucleotides are TGTGCCATCGGGAAAGTGAACACTGAAGCTTTCTTT.

V gene TRBV6-5 combines with J gene TRBJ2-3; 7 bases align to TRBD2. The junction had 4 bases not matched to a gene; V was cut back by 4 bases and J by 0 bases. The CDR3 is made up of 15 amino acids. From germline, CDR1 is MNHEY and CDR2 SVGAGI. DNA for the CDR3: TGTGCCAGCAGTTCGCCTAGCGGAAGCACAGATACGCAGTATTTT. It is translated as CASSSPSGSTDTQYF.

The V call is TRBV28, the J call TRBJ1-2, with 10 bases lining up with TRBD1. J was trimmed by 7 bases and V by 6 bases; bases with no gene match: 8. Germline CDR1 is MDHEN and CDR2 is SYDVKM. The length of the CDR3 is 14 residues. The CDR3, as DNA: TGTGCCAGCAGCCCTGGGACAGGGGCTTCTGGCTACACCTTC. This gives the protein CASSPGTGASGYTF.

The chain is built from TRBV6-5 and TRBJ1-5, with 11 bases fitting TRBD1. The junction had 5 bases not matched to a gene; V was cut back by 4 bases and J by 6 bases. The V gene's germline CDR1 is MNHEY and CDR2 SVGAGI. This CDR3 comprises 15 residues. DNA for the CDR3: TGTGCCAGCAGTTCAACCGGGACAGGGGGTCAGCCCCAGCATTTT. Its translation is CASSSTGTGGQPQHF.

CDR3 sequence reads: CASSYKDTQYF. The CDR3 nucleotides are TGTGCCAGCAGCTACAAAGATACGCAGTATTTT. The rearrangement links TRBV5-6 to TRBJ2-3; D uncertain. V lost 3 bases and J 5 bases, leaving 4 bases between the germline ends. There are 11 residues in the CDR3. Germline loops: CDR1 SGHDT, CDR2 YYEEEE.

The chain couples TRBV29-1 to TRBJ2-3, with D tentatively TRBD1 (6 bases). The V end lost 7 bases, the J end lost 3 bases, and 14 bases lay between the germline ends. The length of the CDR3 is 13 residues. The germline V gene has CDR1 SQVTM and CDR2 ANQGSEA. CDR3 nucleotides: TGCAGCGCCAACGCGGACAGTACAGATACGCAGTATTTT. As protein: CSANADSTDTQYF.